Shown below are 28 T cell receptor beta chains from a single sample sequenced in a study of cytomegalovirus exposure and HLA in healthy donors (dated by TCRdb to 2016 to 2017). The library was obtained by the immunoSEQ multiplex PCR assay. For the multiplex PCR, a mixture combining 60 forward primers for TCR Vbeta segments and 13 reverse primers for TCR Jbeta segments was used. Imported from immuneACCESS, the table was reduced by TCRdb to in-frame sequences with V and J called. These copies leave out some clones; in studies compared against another copy, an unresolved V gene accounts for under half, and the cause of the remainder is not known. This sample comprises about 200,000 clones, about 77% of them detected only once. The top ten hold 2.9% of the sample. The material sequenced was PBMCs. These receptors originate from a woman aged 25-40 years in good health and CMV-seronegative.

V usage is TRBV6-1 and J usage is TRBJ1-6; D is unresolved. CDR3 length equals 12 residues. V dropped 5 bases and J dropped 7 bases, with 6 bases sitting between them. CDR1 MNHNS and CDR2 SASEGT come from the germline V gene. The CDR3 DNA sequence: TGTGCCAGCAGTAGAGGGAATTCACCCCTCCACTTT. Translation: CASSRGNSPLHF.

The chain joins TRBV6-4 to TRBJ2-1; D perhaps matches TRBD2 (5 bases). In germline, CDR1 is MRHNA, CDR2 SNTAGT. V shed 4 bases and J shed 5 bases, with 15 bases lying between them. The length of the CDR3 is 15 residues. CDR3 sequence reads: CASSAESGPHNEQFF. DNA of the CDR3: TGTGCCAGCAGTGCTGAGAGCGGACCACACAATGAGCAGTTCTTC.

The chain uses TRBV9 and TRBJ2-2; 10 bases match TRBD2. The V segment lost 3 bases and the J segment 4 bases; nucleotides outside the gene matches: 9. The CDR3 loop spans 17 amino acids. In germline, CDR1 is SGDLS, CDR2 YYNGEE. The CDR3, as DNA: TGTGCCAGCAGCGCGCCAATAGCGGGAGGACCCACCGGGGAGCTGTTTTTT. It yields the protein CASSAPIAGGPTGELFF.

DNA of the CDR3: TGTGCCAGCTCACCTCGCACAGGGGGCGGAATGAACACTGAAGCTTTCTTT. Translated: CASSPRTGGGMNTEAFF. V is TRBV18 and J is TRBJ1-1; TRBD1 agrees at 9 bases. V shed 3 bases, J shed 0 bases, and the junction held 8 bases outside the gene matches. CDR3 length: 17 residues. Germline CDR1 is KGHSH and CDR2 is LQKENI.

The V call is TRBV5-1, the J call TRBJ1-2; D not resolved. The CDR3 sequence is 14 residues long. Trimming took 0 bases from V and 8 from J, leaving 14 bases between them. The germline CDR1 and CDR2 sequences are SGHRS and YFSETQ. This CDR3 is CASSLAEARGGYTF. CDR3 nucleotide sequence: TGCGCCAGCAGCTTGGCCGAGGCCCGTGGGGGCTACACCTTC.

J is TRBJ1-6 and V is TRBV5-5; 9 bases align to TRBD1. CDR3 size: 18 residues. With V trimmed by 1 base and J by 8 bases, 13 bases remained unmatched. CDR1 is SGHKS, CDR2 YYEKEE, per germline (reference sequence). In DNA, the CDR3 is TGTGCCAGCAGCTTGTCCGGCCTCCCCCGGGACAGGGATTCACCCCTCCACTTT. It translates to CASSLSGLPRDRDSPLHF.

J is TRBJ2-5 and V is TRBV28, with TRBD1 as a possible D gene (6 bases). CDR3 length equals 17 residues. With 4 bases removed from V and 2 bases from J, the gap between germline ends came to 20 bases. Germline V gene data show CDR1 as MDHEN and CDR2 as SYDVKM. Here the CDR3 DNA reads TGTGCCAGCAGTTCCGCGTGGGCGGAACAGGGACAAGAGACCCAGTACTTC. It translates to CASSSAWAEQGQETQYF.

The chain couples TRBV7-2 to TRBJ1-3; 8 bases match TRBD1. The trim removed 4 bases at V and 4 bases at J, leaving 3 bases unmatched. Germline-derived CDR1 and CDR2 are SGHTA and FQGNSA. The CDR3 is made up of 14 amino acids. Written as DNA, the CDR3 is TGTGCCAGCAGCTCAGGGGGCGGGGGAAACACCATATATTTT. This encodes CASSSGGGGNTIYF.

The chain has TRBV5-1 and TRBJ2-1, with D unclear. Trimming shortened V by 0 bases and J by 3 bases, and 4 bases separated the two germline ends. The germline CDR1 and CDR2 sequences are SGHRS and YFSETQ. CDR3 length equals 13 residues. The CDR3: CASSLDNYNEQFF. The CDR3 DNA follows: TGCGCCAGCAGCTTGGACAACTACAATGAGCAGTTCTTC.

V usage is TRBV11-2 and J usage is TRBJ1-1; no clear D. The CDR3 covers 13 residues. Germline V lookup: CDR1 SGHAT, CDR2 FQNNGV. Trimming pared 6 bases from V and 3 bases from J, leaving 11 bases between. CDR3 in amino acids: CASRGGLYTEAFF. CDR3 sequence (DNA): TGTGCCAGCAGGGGCGGGTTATACACTGAAGCTTTCTTT. The whole variable domain, filled in from reference TRBV11-2 and TRBJ1-1, reads EAGVAQSPRYKIIEKRQSVAFWCNPISGHATLYWYQQILGQGPKLLIQFQNNGVVDDSQLPKDRFSAERLKGVDSTLKIQPAKLEDSAVYLCASRGGLYTEAFFGQGTRLTVV.

The chain recombines TRBV6-5 with TRBJ2-4; D is ambiguous. V gave up 4 bases and J gave up 8 bases, with 21 bases separating them. There are 16 residues in the CDR3. Germline CDR1 is MNHEY and CDR2 is SVGAGI. The CDR3 DNA sequence: TGTGCCAGCAGTTCCCACCCCGCTACCAAGAGGTACATTCAGTACTTC. Translated, it gives CASSSHPATKRYIQYF.

V gene TRBV30 combines with J gene TRBJ1-4, with D maybe TRBD1 (5 bases). CDR1 GTSNPN and CDR2 SVGIG come from the germline V gene (reference sequence). This CDR3 comprises 14 residues. Trimming removed 3 bases at V and 5 bases at J, with 13 bases between. The CDR3 coding sequence is TGTGCCTGGAGGGGTGGGGGGAAAAATGAAAAACTGTTTTTT. This gives the protein CAWRGGGKNEKLFF.

In this sample, this clone turned up once. V is TRBV30 and J is TRBJ1-1, with D possibly matching TRBD1 (6 bases). Germline V gives CDR1 GTSNPN, CDR2 SVGIG (reference sequence). The CDR3 has 11 amino acids. Trimming stripped 2 bases from V and 11 bases from J, with 12 bases between. The CDR3 is CAWSPGVEAFF. CDR3 DNA: TGTGCCTGGAGTCCAGGGGTTGAGGCTTTCTTT.

The CDR3: CASSLIPTSTDTQYF. CDR3 nucleotides: TGCGCCAGCAGCTTGATCCCTACTTCCACAGATACGCAGTATTTT. This chain connects TRBV5-1 to TRBJ2-3; D ambiguous. Germline V lookup: CDR1 SGHRS, CDR2 YFSETQ. The CDR3 has 15 amino acids. V was clipped by 1 base and J by 2 bases, with 11 bases between them. Drawing the rest from reference TRBV5-1 and TRBJ2-3, the complete variable domain is KAGVTQTPRYLIKTRGQQVTLSCSPISGHRSVSWYQQTPGQGLQFLFEYFSETQRNKGNFPGRFSGRQFSNSRSEMNVSTLELGDSALYLCASSLIPTSTDTQYFGPGTRLTVL.

The chain couples TRBV5-1 to TRBJ2-3; possibly TRBD2 for D (5 bases). V gave up 4 bases and J gave up 4 bases, with 19 bases separating them. The CDR3 spans 16 residues. Germline V CDR1 and CDR2: SGHRS, YFSETQ. CDR3 amino acids: CASSTDGKALPDTQYF. The CDR3 nucleotides are TGCGCCAGCAGCACCGACGGGAAGGCCCTCCCAGATACGCAGTATTTT.

This clone was detected only once. The chain has TRBV6-6 and TRBJ1-2; TRBD1 agrees at 7 bases. This CDR3 is 13 amino acids long. With 8 bases clipped from V and 7 bases from J, the junction kept 10 bases outside the gene matches. Looked up from germline, CDR1 is MNHNY and CDR2 is SVGAGI (reference sequence). CDR3 residues: CASSPGQSAGYTF. The DNA of the CDR3 is TGTGCCAGCTCACCGGGACAGTCTGCTGGCTACACCTTC.

This clone was counted a single time. The chain links TRBV7-2 to TRBJ2-3; 8 bases agree with TRBD2. The CDR3 is 17 residues long. Germline CDR1 is SGHTA and CDR2 is FQGNSA. Trimming at V came to 2 bases and at J to 4 bases, leaving 11 bases not matched to a gene. For the CDR3, the DNA is TGTGCCAGCAGCTTACGGGGGACTAGTCAAATTTCAGATACGCAGTATTTT. It encodes CASSLRGTSQISDTQYF.

This rearrangement joins TRBV6-5 to TRBJ1-2; the D is unclear. Trimming shortened V by 5 bases and J by 2 bases, and 12 bases separated the two germline ends. CDR3 length equals 14 residues. The V gene's germline CDR1 is MNHEY and CDR2 SVGAGI. DNA for the CDR3: TGTGCCAGCAGTCGAACTATCGGGAACTATGGCTACACCTTC. Its protein product is CASSRTIGNYGYTF.

This chain links TRBV14 with TRBJ2-7; possible D gene TRBD2, 5 bases. From germline, CDR1 is SGHDN and CDR2 FVKESK. This CDR3 comprises 15 residues. The V gene lost 3 bases and the J gene lost 4 bases, with 16 bases spanning the gap. CDR3 in DNA: TGTGCCAGCAGCCAGCTCACGGGATGGAGATACGAGCAGTACTTC. Translating gives CASSQLTGWRYEQYF.

The CDR3 sequence: CASSSFKDSSTYEQYF. The CDR3 DNA sequence: TGTGCCAGCAGCTCCTTCAAAGACAGTTCAACCTACGAGCAGTACTTC. This rearrangement joins TRBV5-4 to TRBJ2-7, with a possible D match to TRBD1 (5 bases). The CDR3 runs 16 residues. Germline V gene sequence: CDR1 SGHNT, CDR2 YYREEE (reference sequence). Trimming took off 3 bases at V and 2 bases at J, with 18 bases between the two ends.

The chain couples TRBV7-9 to TRBJ1-1; 11 bases agree with TRBD1. V dropped 4 bases and J dropped 6; count of bases not matched to a gene: 4. The CDR3 sequence is 14 residues long. Germline values: CDR1 SEHNR, CDR2 FQNEAQ (reference sequence). The CDR3 bases are TGTGCCAGCAGCTGGGGACAGGGGGAGGCTGAAGCTTTCTTT. This gives the protein CASSWGQGEAEAFF.

The genes are TRBV9 and TRBJ1-3; D unresolved. Germline-derived CDR1 and CDR2 are SGDLS and YYNGEE. Trimming removed 1 base from V and 2 bases from J, with 7 bases in between. This CDR3 is built from 14 residues. CDR3 region: CASSVQVTGNTIYF. The CDR3 nucleotides are TGTGCCAGCAGCGTACAGGTTACTGGAAACACCATATATTTT.

The chain employs TRBV6-5 and TRBJ2-3, with 7 bases matching TRBD1. Looked up from germline, CDR1 is MNHEY and CDR2 is SVGAGI. The ends lost 5 bases at V and 7 bases at J; junction bases unmatched: 9. The CDR3 consists of 14 residues. CDR3 amino acids: CASSRKAGGNTQYF. CDR3 coding DNA: TGTGCCAGCAGTCGTAAAGCAGGGGGTAATACGCAGTATTTT.

This sequence joins TRBV30 and TRBJ2-7; possible D gene TRBD1, 5 bases. The germline CDR1 and CDR2 sequences are GTSNPN and SVGIG (reference sequence). Trimming took off 2 bases at V and 6 bases at J, with 14 bases between the two ends. The CDR3 consists of 13 residues. CDR3 nucleotide sequence: TGTGCCTGGAGTATAGCAGGGTTCCGCGAGCAGTACTTC. This sequence encodes CAWSIAGFREQYF.

The count of this clone is one. CDR3 nucleotide sequence: TGTGCCAGCAGTTTAACGGGAGCTTACGAGCAGTACTTC. It codes for CASSLTGAYEQYF. The chain carries TRBV28 and TRBJ2-7, with D possibly TRBD2 on 6 matching bases. Germline CDR1 is MDHEN and CDR2 is SYDVKM. V lost 2 bases to trimming and J lost 4 bases, with 9 bases between them. The CDR3 sequence is 13 residues long.

The rearrangement uses TRBV7-6 and TRBJ2-7; D is perhaps TRBD1 (5 bases). From germline, CDR1 is SGHVS and CDR2 FNYEAQ. The CDR3 extends over 13 amino acids. The V gene lost 3 bases and the J gene lost 9 bases, with 15 bases spanning the gap. CDR3 sequence: CASSFIETQGQYF. DNA of the CDR3: TGTGCCAGCAGCTTCATCGAAACTCAGGGGCAGTACTTC.

The chain employs TRBV6-1 and TRBJ1-5; TRBD1 might be the D (5 bases). Germline values: CDR1 MNHNS, CDR2 SASEGT. The germline V and J ends were trimmed by 3 bases and 4 bases, with 13 bases remaining between them. This CDR3 contains 15 residues. Written as DNA, the CDR3 is TGTGCCAGCAGTGACCTAAGGGGATCGAATCAGCCCCAGCATTTT. This codes for CASSDLRGSNQPQHF.

The table lists this clone with a few counts. J is TRBJ2-7 and V is TRBV7-2; D might be TRBD1 (6 bases). Germline CDR1 reads SGHTA; CDR2 reads FQGNSA. The V gene lost 0 bases and the J gene lost 7 bases, with 10 bases spanning the gap. The CDR3 extends over 13 amino acids. CDR3 bases: TGTGCCAGCAGCTTAGCGGGGGCCTGGGAGCAGTACTTC. This codes for CASSLAGAWEQYF.